These T cell receptor beta chains were read from a single sample in a study of T cell responses to AZD1222 COVID-19 vaccine. Generated by immunoSEQ multiplex PCR, the TCRdb table keeps only in-frame clones and is missing some. The repertoire holds about 99,000 clones, 80% to 90% seen once, with about 20% in the top ten. Specimen: peripheral blood, collected on day 0 of AZD1222 vaccination. These receptors were collected from an adult in good health. CDR3s include the opening cysteine and the closing phenylalanine or tryptophan. Each record gives: J gene, D gene, clone size, V gene, CDR3 protein, CDR3 DNA. The D gene is left open where the match is weak. Clone size appears in some rows only: once, few, many, or a class for an expanded clone.

TRBJ1-1	-	-	TRBV27	CASSLTEWSTEAFF	TGTGCCAGCAGTTTAACCGAGTGGAGCACTGAAGCTTTCTTT
TRBJ2-5	-	-	TRBV6-5	CASSPYRPQETQYF	TGTGCCAGCAGCCCCTATAGGCCGCAAGAGACCCAGTACTTC
TRBJ1-6	TRBD1	-	TRBV13	CASSFRQGNSPLHF	TGTGCCAGCAGCTTCCGACAGGGAAATTCACCCCTCCACTTT
TRBJ1-5	-	-	TRBV18	CASSPLFGGADQPQHF	TGTGCCAGCTCACCACTATTCGGGGGCGCGGATCAGCCCCAGCATTTT
TRBJ2-1	TRBD1	few	TRBV19	CASSNSQGYNEQFF	TGTGCCAGTAGTAACTCACAGGGGTACAATGAGCAGTTCTTC
TRBJ1-4	-	-	TRBV14	CASSQHLTRNEKLFF	TGTGCCAGCAGCCAACATCTTACGCGTAATGAAAAACTGTTTTTT
TRBJ2-3	TRBD1	-	TRBV7-2	CASVRDRANTDTQYF	TGTGCCAGCGTACGGGACAGGGCTAACACAGATACGCAGTATTTT
TRBJ1-3	-	once	TRBV6-5	CASSSVPGNTIYF	TGTGCCAGCAGTTCAGTTCCTGGAAACACCATATATTTT
TRBJ1-5	TRBD1	-	TRBV7-9	CASSPDRANQPQHF	TGTGCCAGCAGTCCAGACAGGGCCAATCAGCCCCAGCATTTT
TRBJ1-4	TRBD1	-	TRBV7-2	CASSFGTGGLLTNEKLFF	TGTGCCAGCAGCTTCGGGACAGGCGGGCTTTTAACTAATGAAAAACTGTTTTTT
TRBJ1-2	-	once	TRBV6-5	CASSYSRQQPYGYTF	TGTGCCAGCAGTTACTCGAGACAGCAACCCTATGGCTACACCTTC
TRBJ1-1	-	-	TRBV6-2/TRBV6-3	CASTPGGRDTEAFF	TGTGCCAGCACCCCGGGGGGGAGAGACACTGAAGCTTTCTTT
TRBJ1-1	-	-	TRBV7-2	CASSLNRAVGTEAFF	TGTGCCAGCAGCTTAAACAGGGCGGTGGGAACTGAAGCTTTCTTT
TRBJ1-2	-	few	TRBV9	CASSVGTGPQGYTF	TGTGCCAGCAGCGTAGGCACAGGTCCACAGGGCTACACCTTC
TRBJ2-1	TRBD1	-	TRBV7-8	CASSARDSPYNEQFF	TGTGCCAGCAGCGCGAGGGACAGCCCCTACAATGAGCAGTTCTTC
TRBJ2-5	-	-	TRBV7-9	CASSSSGTKETQYF	TGTGCCAGCAGCTCCTCCGGGACCAAAGAGACCCAGTACTTC
TRBJ2-4	-	-	TRBV6-1	CASSETDLNQYF	TGTGCCAGCAGTGAAACGGACTTGAATCAGTACTTC
TRBJ2-7	-	-	TRBV29-1	CSVEAGTPYEQYF	TGCAGCGTTGAGGCAGGAACCCCTTACGAGCAGTACTTC
TRBJ2-6	-	-	TRBV5-1	CASSRGGAVAGANVLTF	TGCGCCAGCAGTAGGGGGGGCGCGGTTGCTGGGGCCAACGTCCTGACTTTC
TRBJ1-2	-	-	TRBV6-4	CASSARGQGRNYGYTF	TGTGCCAGCAGTGCCCGGGGCCAGGGCCGCAACTATGGCTACACCTTC
TRBJ1-1	-	-	TRBV11-3	CASSPNVATEAFF	TGTGCCAGCAGCCCCAATGTAGCCACTGAAGCTTTCTTT
TRBJ2-7	TRBD2	once	TRBV3-1/TRBV3-2	CASSATSGRPYEQYF	TGTGCCAGCAGCGCAACTAGCGGGAGGCCCTACGAGCAGTACTTC
TRBJ1-1	-	-	TRBV30	CAWSVIGNTEAFF	TGTGCCTGGAGTGTGATAGGAAACACTGAAGCTTTCTTT
TRBJ1-2	-	-	TRBV5-1	CASSLELGRGDGYTF	TGCGCCAGCAGCTTGGAACTAGGGAGGGGGGATGGCTACACCTTC
TRBJ2-1	TRBD1	-	TRBV9	CASSVRQGEVNEQFF	TGTGCCAGCAGCGTAAGACAGGGGGAGGTCAATGAGCAGTTCTTC
TRBJ2-7	-	-	TRBV21-1	CASSLPSGRGIEQYF	TGTGCCAGCAGCCTCCCCAGCGGGAGGGGTATCGAGCAGTACTTC
TRBJ2-7	-	-	TRBV6-2/TRBV6-3	CASSYRGSLYEQYF	TGTGCCAGCAGTTACCGGGGATCCCTTTACGAGCAGTACTTC
TRBJ1-4	TRBD1	-	TRBV7-9	CASSFPYRGATNEKLFF	TGTGCCAGCAGCTTCCCGTACAGGGGTGCAACTAATGAAAAACTGTTTTTT
TRBJ2-3	TRBD1	-	TRBV19	CASSRFPGQGADTQYF	TGTGCCAGTAGTAGGTTTCCGGGACAGGGGGCAGATACGCAGTATTTT
TRBJ1-3	TRBD1	-	TRBV28	CASKTGGEGNTIYF	TGTGCCAGCAAGACAGGGGGCGAAGGAAACACCATATATTTT
TRBJ2-1	-	-	TRBV7-2	CAPVVGQGGRHNEQFF	TGTGCCCCCGTCGTGGGTCAGGGGGGGCGTCACAATGAGCAGTTCTTC
TRBJ2-5	-	few	TRBV6-5	CASRDRRGETQYF	TGTGCCAGCAGGGACAGGCGGGGAGAGACCCAGTACTTC
TRBJ1-5	TRBD1	once	TRBV4-1	CASSQNRGAQPQHF	TGCGCCAGCAGCCAAAACAGGGGGGCTCAGCCCCAGCATTTT
TRBJ2-3	-	-	TRBV19	CASGGVRDLDTQYF	TGTGCCAGTGGGGGAGTAAGAGATCTGGATACGCAGTATTTT
TRBJ1-2	TRBD1	few	TRBV5-1	CASSLAPGQGWGLFMGSYGYTF	TGCGCCAGCAGCTTGGCCCCCGGACAGGGCTGGGGGCTTTTTATGGGTTCCTATGGCTACACCTTC
TRBJ1-1	-	-	TRBV27	CASSTGRNTEAFF	TGTGCCAGCAGTACGGGTAGGAACACTGAAGCTTTCTTT
TRBJ1-5	-	-	TRBV7-2	CASSRADTRGPQHF	TGTGCCAGCAGCCGGGCGGACACGCGGGGGCCCCAGCATTTT
TRBJ2-2	TRBD2	-	TRBV5-6	CASTLSGVATGELFF	TGTGCCAGCACCCTGAGCGGGGTAGCCACCGGGGAGCTGTTTTTT
TRBJ1-4	-	-	TRBV5-1	CASSLGPTDEKLFF	TGCGCCAGCAGCTTGGGGCCAACGGATGAAAAACTGTTTTTT
TRBJ2-3	-	once	TRBV10-1	CASSDKGHTDTQYF	TGCGCCAGCAGTGATAAAGGTCACACAGATACGCAGTATTTT
TRBJ2-5	-	-	TRBV28	CANYRVGETQYF	TGTGCCAATTACAGGGTAGGAGAGACCCAGTACTTC
TRBJ2-4	-	-	TRBV3-1/TRBV3-2	CASSQVGRANIQYF	TGTGCCAGCAGCCAAGTCGGCAGGGCCAACATTCAGTACTTC
TRBJ2-3	-	-	TRBV7-3	CASSPQRVSDTQYF	TGTGCCAGCAGCCCCCAGCGGGTATCGGATACGCAGTATTTT
TRBJ1-5	-	-	TRBV5-8	CASSILNRDSNQPQHF	TGTGCCAGCAGCATTCTGAACAGGGACAGCAATCAGCCCCAGCATTTT
TRBJ1-1	TRBD1	few	TRBV7-6	CASSLRITGGDTEAFF	TGTGCCAGCAGTTTACGAATTACAGGGGGGGACACTGAAGCTTTCTTT